What follows are 11 T cell receptor beta chains derived from one specimen sequenced in a study of control samples from healthy donors and cancer patients. Generated by immunoSEQ multiplex PCR, the TCRdb table keeps only in-frame clones and is missing some. Among some 120,000 clones listed, 75% to 95% were seen once. Sequencing input: blood. The receptors were gathered from a man younger than 35 in good health.

The chain employs TRBV9 and TRBJ2-3; 14 bases are shared with TRBD2. Germline loops: CDR1 SGDLS, CDR2 YYNGEE. The CDR3 extends over 15 amino acids. V dropped 4 bases and J dropped 5; count of bases not matched to a gene: 3. The CDR3 nucleotides are TGTGCCAGCAGCTCGGGACTAGCGGGGGTAGATACGCAGTATTTT. Protein sequence: CASSSGLAGVDTQYF.

V usage is TRBV29-1 and J usage is TRBJ1-1; tentative D call: TRBD1 (6 bases). The length of the CDR3 is 14 residues. Trimming stripped 4 bases from V and 0 bases from J, with 12 bases between. Germline V CDR1 and CDR2: SQVTM, ANQGSEA. CDR3 DNA: TGCAGCGTTGTAAGGGGGGACTTGAACACTGAAGCTTTCTTT. Translation: CSVVRGDLNTEAFF.

The V gene is TRBV6-7, the J gene TRBJ1-5; TRBD1 is a possible D gene (6 bases). TRBV6-7 is marked as an open reading frame, function uncertain. The CDR3 has 15 residues. Trimming took off 2 bases at V and 4 bases at J, with 12 bases between the two ends. The CDR3 DNA reads as TGTGCCAGCAGTTACGCTGGGACAAGAAATCAGCCCCAGCATTTT. It codes for CASSYAGTRNQPQHF.

The rearrangement links TRBV29-1 to TRBJ2-1, with 8 bases that match TRBD2. Trimming cost V 7 bases and J 2 bases; bases outside gene matches: 10. This CDR3 comprises 15 residues. The germline CDR1 and CDR2 sequences are SQVTM and ANQGSEA. CDR3: CSAEGGGTTYNEQFF. In DNA form, the CDR3 reads TGCAGCGCCGAGGGCGGGGGGACCACCTACAATGAGCAGTTCTTC.

The CDR3 reads CASSERPYGYTF. CDR3 bases: TGTGCCAGCAGTGAAAGACCTTATGGCTACACCTTC. The chain uses TRBV2 and TRBJ1-2; D remains unclear. CDR1 and CDR2 from the germline V gene are SNHLY and FYNNEI. The CDR3 runs to 12 residues. V lost 2 bases and J 5 bases, leaving 6 bases between the germline ends.

The CDR3 DNA reads as TGTGCCAGCAGTGAAGAGGGCCTGAACACTGAAGCTTTCTTT. This translates into CASSEEGLNTEAFF. This chain uses TRBV6-1 with TRBJ1-1; D gene ambiguous. The CDR3 consists of 14 residues. CDR1 and CDR2 (germline): MNHNS, SASEGT. V was cut by 1 base and J by 0 bases, with 6 bases left in between.

This chain joins TRBV27 and TRBJ2-1, with TRBD2 identical over 10 bases. The junction had 8 bases not matched to a gene; V was cut back by 2 bases and J by 4 bases. CDR1 is MNHEY, CDR2 SMNVEV, per germline (reference sequence). This CDR3 has 17 amino acids. The CDR3: CASSLQRSGGVYNEQFF. As DNA, the CDR3 is TGTGCCAGCAGTTTACAAAGAAGCGGGGGGGTTTACAATGAGCAGTTCTTC.

The gene calls are TRBV4-1 and TRBJ1-1; no clear D. V was shortened by 2 bases and J by 0 bases, with 10 bases between the two germline ends. The CDR3 is 15 residues long. Per germline, CDR1 MGHRA and CDR2 YSYEKL. The CDR3 loop is CASSQIPGLNTEAFF. CDR3 sequence (DNA): TGCGCCAGCAGCCAAATCCCGGGCCTGAACACTGAAGCTTTCTTT.

This chain uses TRBV27 with TRBJ2-5, with 14 bases aligning to TRBD2. Germline V lookup: CDR1 MNHEY, CDR2 SMNVEV (reference sequence). V lost 5 bases, J lost 4 bases, and 9 bases stayed unmatched. The CDR3 length is 17 residues. CDR3 in amino acids: CASSPRAGLAGGETQYF. In DNA form, the CDR3 reads TGTGCCAGCAGTCCCCGAGCCGGACTAGCGGGGGGAGAGACCCAGTACTTC.

J is TRBJ2-3 and V is TRBV6-5; D is undetermined. CDR1 MNHEY and CDR2 SVGAGI come from the germline V gene. The CDR3 totals 15 residues. V dropped 0 bases and J dropped 0 bases, with 7 bases sitting between them. CDR3 amino acids: CASSYSSGSTDTQYF. In DNA form, the CDR3 reads TGTGCCAGCAGTTACTCGAGTGGCAGCACAGATACGCAGTATTTT.

The V and J genes are TRBV29-1 and TRBJ1-2; tentative D call: TRBD1 (5 bases). Germline V gene sequence: CDR1 SQVTM, CDR2 ANQGSEA. This CDR3 region has 14 residues. With 6 bases removed from V and 4 bases from J, the gap between germline ends came to 18 bases. CDR3 nucleotides: TGCAGCGTCCAAAACCCAGGGAGAGCCTATGGCTACACCTTC. Its protein is CSVQNPGRAYGYTF. The whole variable domain, remainder taken from reference TRBV29-1 and TRBJ1-2, is SAVISQKPSRDICQRGTSLTIQCQVDSQVTMMFWYRQQPGQSLTLIATANQGSEATYESGFVIDKFPISRPNLTFSTLTVSNMSPEDSSIYLCSVQNPGRAYGYTFGSGTRLTVV.